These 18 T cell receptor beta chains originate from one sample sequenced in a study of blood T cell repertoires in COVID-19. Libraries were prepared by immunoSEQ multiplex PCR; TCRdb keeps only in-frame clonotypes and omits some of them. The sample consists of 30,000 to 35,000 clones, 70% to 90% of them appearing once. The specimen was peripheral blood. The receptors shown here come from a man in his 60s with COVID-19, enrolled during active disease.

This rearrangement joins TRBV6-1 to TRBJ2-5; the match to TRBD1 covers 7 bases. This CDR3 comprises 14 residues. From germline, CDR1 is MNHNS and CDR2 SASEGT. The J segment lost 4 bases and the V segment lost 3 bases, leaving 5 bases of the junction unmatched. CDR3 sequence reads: CASSDGQVGETQYF. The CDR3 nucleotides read TGTGCCAGCAGTGACGGACAGGTAGGAGAGACCCAGTACTTC.

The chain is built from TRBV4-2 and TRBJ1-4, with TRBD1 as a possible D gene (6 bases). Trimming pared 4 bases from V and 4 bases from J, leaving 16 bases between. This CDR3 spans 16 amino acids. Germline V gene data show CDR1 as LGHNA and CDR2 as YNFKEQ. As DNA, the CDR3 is TGTGCCAGCAGCCGAGAGGGACAACAGGTTAATGAAAAACTGTTTTTT. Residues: CASSREGQQVNEKLFF.

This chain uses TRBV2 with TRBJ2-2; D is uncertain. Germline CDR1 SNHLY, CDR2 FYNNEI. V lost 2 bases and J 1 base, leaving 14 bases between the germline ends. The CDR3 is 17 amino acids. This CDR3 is CASSESPTAVNTGELFF. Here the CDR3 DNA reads TGTGCCAGCAGTGAAAGTCCAACAGCAGTGAACACCGGGGAGCTGTTTTTT. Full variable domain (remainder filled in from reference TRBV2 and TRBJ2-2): EPEVTQTPSHQVTQMGQEVILRCVPISNHLYFYWYRQILGQKVEFLVSFYNNEISEKSEIFDDQFSVERPDGSNFTLKIRSTKLEDSAMYFCASSESPTAVNTGELFFGEGSRLTVL.

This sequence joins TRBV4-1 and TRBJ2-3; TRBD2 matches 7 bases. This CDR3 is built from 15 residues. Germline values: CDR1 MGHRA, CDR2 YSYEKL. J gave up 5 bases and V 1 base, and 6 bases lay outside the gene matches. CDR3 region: CASSQVGTKGDTQYF. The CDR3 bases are TGCGCCAGCAGCCAAGTAGGGACTAAGGGAGATACGCAGTATTTT.

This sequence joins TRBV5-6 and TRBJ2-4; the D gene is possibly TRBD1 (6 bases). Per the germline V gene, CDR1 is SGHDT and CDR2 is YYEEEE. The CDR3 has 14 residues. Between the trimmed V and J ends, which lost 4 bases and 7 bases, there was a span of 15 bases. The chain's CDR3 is CASSHLRTGNIQYF. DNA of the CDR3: TGTGCCAGCAGCCACTTGCGTACAGGGAACATTCAGTACTTC.

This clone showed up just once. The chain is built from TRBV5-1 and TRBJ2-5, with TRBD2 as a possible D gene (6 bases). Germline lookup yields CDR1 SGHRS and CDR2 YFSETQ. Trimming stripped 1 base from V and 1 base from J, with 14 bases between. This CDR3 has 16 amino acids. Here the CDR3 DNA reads TGCGCCAGCAGCTTGCTGGGAGGCCAAATCCAAGAGACCCAGTACTTC. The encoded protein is CASSLLGGQIQETQYF. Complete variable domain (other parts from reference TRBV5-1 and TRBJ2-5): KAGVTQTPRYLIKTRGQQVTLSCSPISGHRSVSWYQQTPGQGLQFLFEYFSETQRNKGNFPGRFSGRQFSNSRSEMNVSTLELGDSALYLCASSLLGGQIQETQYFGPGTRLLVL.

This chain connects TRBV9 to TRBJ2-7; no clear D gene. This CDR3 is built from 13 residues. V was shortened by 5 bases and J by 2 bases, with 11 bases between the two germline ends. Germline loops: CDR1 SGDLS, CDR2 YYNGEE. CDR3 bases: TGTGCCAGCAGTTCCGGTCCGGCCTACGAGCAGTACTTC. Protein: CASSSGPAYEQYF. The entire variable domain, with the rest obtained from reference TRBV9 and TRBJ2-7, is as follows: DSGVTQTPKHLITATGQRVTLRCSPRSGDLSVYWYQQSLDQGLQFLIQYYNGEERAKGNILERFSAQQFPDLHSELNLSSLELGDSALYFCASSSGPAYEQYFGPGTRLTVT.

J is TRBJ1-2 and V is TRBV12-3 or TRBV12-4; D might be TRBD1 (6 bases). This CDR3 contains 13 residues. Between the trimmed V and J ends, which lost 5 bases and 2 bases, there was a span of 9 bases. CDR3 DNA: TGTGCCAGCAGTGTCGGACAGAACTATGGCTACACCTTC. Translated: CASSVGQNYGYTF.

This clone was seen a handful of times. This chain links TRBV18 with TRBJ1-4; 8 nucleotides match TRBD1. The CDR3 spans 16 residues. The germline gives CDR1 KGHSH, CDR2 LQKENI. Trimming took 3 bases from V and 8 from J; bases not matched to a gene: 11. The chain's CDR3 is CASSPLQGAGEEKLFF. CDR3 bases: TGTGCCAGCTCACCTCTTCAGGGGGCGGGGGAAGAAAAACTGTTTTTT.

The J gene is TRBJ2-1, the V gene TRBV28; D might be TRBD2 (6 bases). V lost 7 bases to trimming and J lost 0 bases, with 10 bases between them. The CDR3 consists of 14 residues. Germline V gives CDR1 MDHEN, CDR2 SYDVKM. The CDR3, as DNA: TGTGCCAGCACGGAGGGGAGCTCCTACAATGAGCAGTTCTTC. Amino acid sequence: CASTEGSSYNEQFF.

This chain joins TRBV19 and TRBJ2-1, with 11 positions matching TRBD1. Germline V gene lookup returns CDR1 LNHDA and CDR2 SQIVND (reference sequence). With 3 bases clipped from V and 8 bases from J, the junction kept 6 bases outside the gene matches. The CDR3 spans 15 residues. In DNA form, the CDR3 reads TGTGCCAGTAGTATTAGGGACAGGGGGAAAGATGAGCAGTTCTTC. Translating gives CASSIRDRGKDEQFF.

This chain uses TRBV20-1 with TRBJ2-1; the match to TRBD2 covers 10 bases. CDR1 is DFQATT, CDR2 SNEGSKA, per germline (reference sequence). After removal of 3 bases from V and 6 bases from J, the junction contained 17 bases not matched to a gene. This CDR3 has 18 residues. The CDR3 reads CSASVSKREGLWSNEQFF. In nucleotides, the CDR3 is TGCAGTGCTAGTGTTTCTAAGCGGGAGGGCTTGTGGAGCAATGAGCAGTTCTTC.

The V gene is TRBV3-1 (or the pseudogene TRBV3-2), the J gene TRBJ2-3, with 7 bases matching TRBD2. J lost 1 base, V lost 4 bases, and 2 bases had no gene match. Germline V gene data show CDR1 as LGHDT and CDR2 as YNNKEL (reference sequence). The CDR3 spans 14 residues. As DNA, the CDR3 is TGTGCCAGCAGCCCAGCGGGACGCACAGATACGCAGTATTTT. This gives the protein CASSPAGRTDTQYF.

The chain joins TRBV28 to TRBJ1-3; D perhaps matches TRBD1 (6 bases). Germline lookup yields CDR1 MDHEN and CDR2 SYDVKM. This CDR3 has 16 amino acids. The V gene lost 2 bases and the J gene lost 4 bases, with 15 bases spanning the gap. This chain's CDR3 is CASSLIPGQPGNTIYF. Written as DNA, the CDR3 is TGTGCCAGCAGTTTAATACCCGGACAGCCGGGAAACACCATATATTTT.

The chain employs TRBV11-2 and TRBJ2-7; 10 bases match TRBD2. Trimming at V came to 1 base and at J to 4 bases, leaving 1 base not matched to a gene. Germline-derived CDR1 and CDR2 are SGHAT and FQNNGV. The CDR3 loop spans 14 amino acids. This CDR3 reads CASSLVAGGYEQYF. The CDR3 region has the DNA TGTGCCAGCAGCTTAGTAGCGGGAGGATACGAGCAGTACTTC.

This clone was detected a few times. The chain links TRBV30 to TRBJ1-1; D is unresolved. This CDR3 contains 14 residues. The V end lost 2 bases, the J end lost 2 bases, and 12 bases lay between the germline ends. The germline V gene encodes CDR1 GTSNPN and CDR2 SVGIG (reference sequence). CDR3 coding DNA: TGTGCCTGGAGTAGGAACAGTGGAAACACTGAAGCTTTCTTT. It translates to CAWSRNSGNTEAFF.

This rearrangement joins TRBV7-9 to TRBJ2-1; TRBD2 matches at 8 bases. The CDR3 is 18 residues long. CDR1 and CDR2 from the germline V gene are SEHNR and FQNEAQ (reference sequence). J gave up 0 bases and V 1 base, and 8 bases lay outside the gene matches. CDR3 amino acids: CASSLVLAGISSYNEQFF. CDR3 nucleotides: TGTGCCAGCAGCTTAGTTCTAGCGGGCATAAGCTCCTACAATGAGCAGTTCTTC.

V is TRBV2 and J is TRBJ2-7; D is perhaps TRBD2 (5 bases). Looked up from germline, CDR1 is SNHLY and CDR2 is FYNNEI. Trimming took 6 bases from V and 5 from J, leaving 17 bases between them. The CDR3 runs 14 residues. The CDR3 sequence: CASREEVFGNEQYF. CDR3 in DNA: TGTGCCAGCAGGGAGGAAGTCTTTGGAAACGAGCAGTACTTC.